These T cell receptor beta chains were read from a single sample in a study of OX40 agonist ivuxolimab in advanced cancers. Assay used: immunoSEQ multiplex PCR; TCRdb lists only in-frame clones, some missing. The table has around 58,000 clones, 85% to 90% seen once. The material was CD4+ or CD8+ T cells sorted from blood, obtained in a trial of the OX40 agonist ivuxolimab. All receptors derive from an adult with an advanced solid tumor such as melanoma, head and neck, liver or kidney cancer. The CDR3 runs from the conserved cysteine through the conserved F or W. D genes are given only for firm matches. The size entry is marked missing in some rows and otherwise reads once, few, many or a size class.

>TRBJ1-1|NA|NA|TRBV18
TGTGCCAGCTCACCACCCCAGGGCCGGCGGGGCACTGAAGCTTTCTTT
CASSPPQGRRGTEAFF
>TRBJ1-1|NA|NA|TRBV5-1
TGCGCCAGCAGCTACCGGGGCCTTGAAGCTTTCTTT
CASSYRGLEAFF
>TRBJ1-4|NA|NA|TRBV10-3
TGTGCCACCCAGGGGATCCAGGGGAATGAAAAACTGTTTTTT
CATQGIQGNEKLFF
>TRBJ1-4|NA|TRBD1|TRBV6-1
TGTGCCAGCAGTATCCGGACAGGGGTCAGTGAAAAACTGTTTTTT
CASSIRTGVSEKLFF
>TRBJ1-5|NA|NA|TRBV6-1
TGTGCCAGCAGCAGGGCAGGGCAGCCCCAGCATTTT
CASSRAGQPQHF
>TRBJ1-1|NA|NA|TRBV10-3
TGTGCCTCCAGGGTGGCGGACACTGAAGCTTTCTTT
CASRVADTEAFF
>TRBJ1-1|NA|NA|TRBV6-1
TGTGCCAGCAGTGAATGGAGGGGGGCCACTGAAGCTTTCTTT
CASSEWRGATEAFF
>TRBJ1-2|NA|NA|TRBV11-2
TGTGCCAGCAGCTTTGGGGGGGACTATGGCTACACCTTC
CASSFGGDYGYTF
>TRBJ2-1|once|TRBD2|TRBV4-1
TGCGCCAGCAGCCGCCCGAAGCGGGAGGGCCCCTACAATGAGCAGTTCTTC
CASSRPKREGPYNEQFF
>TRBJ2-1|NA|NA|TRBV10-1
TGCGCCAGCAGTGGGCATTTAAATGAGCAGTTCTTC
CASSGHLNEQFF
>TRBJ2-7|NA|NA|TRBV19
TGTGCCAGTAGTATAGGGGAGTACGAGCAGTACTTC
CASSIGEYEQYF
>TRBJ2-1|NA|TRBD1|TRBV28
TGTGCCAGCAGACTTACTACAGGGGGCAGGCACAATGAGCAGTTCTTC
CASRLTTGGRHNEQFF
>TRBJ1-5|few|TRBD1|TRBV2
TGTGCCACCAAACAGGGGGCTCTCAATCAGCCCCAGCATTTT
CATKQGALNQPQHF
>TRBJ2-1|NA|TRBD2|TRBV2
TGTGCCAGCAGTTCGACTAGCCGGTTAGAGCAGTTCTTC
CASSSTSRLEQFF
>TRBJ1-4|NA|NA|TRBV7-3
TGTGCCAGCAGCGCCTTGGGGCGCCTTAATAATGAAAAACTGTTTTTT
CASSALGRLNNEKLFF
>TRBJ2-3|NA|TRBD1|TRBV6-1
TGTGCCAGCAGTCCCCGGACAGGGACAGATACGCAGTATTTT
CASSPRTGTDTQYF
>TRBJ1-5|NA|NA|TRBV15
TGTGCCACCAGCAGCCCCGCTGGGGGAAATAGCAATCAGCCCCAGCATTTT
CATSSPAGGNSNQPQHF
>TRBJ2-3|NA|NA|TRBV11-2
TGTGCCAGCAGTCCCGGGTACCACCAGTATTTT
CASSPGYHQYF
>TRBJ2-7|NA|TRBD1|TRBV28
TGTGCCAGTAAAGTCGCCGGGACAGTAAACTCCTACGAGCAGTACTTC
CASKVAGTVNSYEQYF
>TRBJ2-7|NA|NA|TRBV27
TGTGCCAGCAGTTTATACCGCGGGTCCTCCTACGAGCAGTACTTC
CASSLYRGSSYEQYF
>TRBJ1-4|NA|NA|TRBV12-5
TGTGCTAGTGGTTTGGGGCAGGGAGGGAATGAAAAACTGTTTTTT
CASGLGQGGNEKLFF
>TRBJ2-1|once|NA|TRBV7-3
TGTGCCAGCAGCGTCGGACAGTACAATGAGCAGTTCTTC
CASSVGQYNEQFF
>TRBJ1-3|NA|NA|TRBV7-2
TGTGCCAGCAGCATTCTCTACGGAAACACCATATATTTT
CASSILYGNTIYF
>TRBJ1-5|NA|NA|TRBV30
TGTGCCTGGAGTTTCGGGATTAGCAATCAGCCCCAGCATTTT
CAWSFGISNQPQHF
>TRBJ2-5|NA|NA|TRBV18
TGTGCCAGCTCTCCCGGGGTAAGGGAGACCCAGTACTTC
CASSPGVRETQYF
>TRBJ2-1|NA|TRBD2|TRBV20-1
TGCAGTGTCAGACTAGCGGGGGAGCAGTTCTTC
CSVRLAGEQFF
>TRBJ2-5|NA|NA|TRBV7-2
TGTGCCAGCAGCCCAGACTCCGGTAGGAAGACCCAGTACTTC
CASSPDSGRKTQYF
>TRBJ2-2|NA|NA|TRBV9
TGTGCCAGCAGCCCTCCAGGCGGGACAGCTAACACCGGGGAGCTGTTTTTT
CASSPPGGTANTGELFF
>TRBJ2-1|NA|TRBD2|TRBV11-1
TGTGCCAGCAGCTTCCCAAGGACTAGCGGGAGCTCCTACAATGAGCAGTTCTTC
CASSFPRTSGSSYNEQFF
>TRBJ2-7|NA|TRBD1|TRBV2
TGTGCCAGCAGTGTAGTAGGGACAGGAGCCTACGAGCAGTACTTC
CASSVVGTGAYEQYF
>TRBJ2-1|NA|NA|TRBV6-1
TGTGCCGGCAAAGGGACTTCCTCCTACAATGAGCAGTTCTTC
CAGKGTSSYNEQFF
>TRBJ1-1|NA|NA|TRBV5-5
TGTGCCAGCAGCCCCCAGGTCAACACTGAAGCTTTCTTT
CASSPQVNTEAFF
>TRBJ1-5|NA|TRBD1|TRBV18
TGTGCCAGCTCACTCGGGACAGGGGACAATCAGCCCCAGCATTTT
CASSLGTGDNQPQHF
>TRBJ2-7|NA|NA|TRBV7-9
TGTGCCAGCGGAAACGGGGTAAACGAGCAGTACTTC
CASGNGVNEQYF
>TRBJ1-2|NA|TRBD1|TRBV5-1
TGCGCCAGCAGGCCTGACAGGGAAATCGGGGGCTACACCTTC
CASRPDREIGGYTF
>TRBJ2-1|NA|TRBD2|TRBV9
TGTGCCAGCAGCGCCCGGACTAGCGGGTTGACGGAGCAGTTCTTC
CASSARTSGLTEQFF
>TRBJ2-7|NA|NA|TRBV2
TGTGCCAGCAGCCCCCTGAACATCGAGCAGTACTTC
CASSPLNIEQYF
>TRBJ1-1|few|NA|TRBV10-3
TGTGCCTCCAGGGTATCTGGCACTGAAGCTTTCTTT
CASRVSGTEAFF
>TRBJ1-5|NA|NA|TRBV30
TGTGCCTGGAGTGTCAGGGAGGAGCAGCCCCAGCATTTT
CAWSVREEQPQHF
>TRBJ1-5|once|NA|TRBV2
TGTGCCAGCAGTGAAAGGGGCGGATATAGCAATCAGCCCCAGCATTTT
CASSERGGYSNQPQHF
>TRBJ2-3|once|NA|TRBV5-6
TGTGCCAGCAGCTTGGTGTGGGGGCGGGGAAGCACAGATACGCAGTATTTT
CASSLVWGRGSTDTQYF
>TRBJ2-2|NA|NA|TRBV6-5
TGTGCCAGCAGTTACTCCCGTGGGGACACCGGGGAGCTGTTTTTT
CASSYSRGDTGELFF
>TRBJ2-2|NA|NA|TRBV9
TGTGCCAGCAGCCCAGACCGGGCCCGGGGCGGGGAGCTGTTTTTT
CASSPDRARGGELFF
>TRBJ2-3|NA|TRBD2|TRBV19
TGTGCCAGTAGTAGTCGTCAGCGGGAGGAGTATTTT
CASSSRQREEYF
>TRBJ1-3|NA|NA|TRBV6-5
TGTGCCAGCAGTCCCTCCGCAGCCTCTGGAAACACCATATATTTT
CASSPSAASGNTIYF
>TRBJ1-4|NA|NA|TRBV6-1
TGTGCCAGCAGTGAAGCAGGGTTAGGTGAAAAACTGTTTTTT
CASSEAGLGEKLFF
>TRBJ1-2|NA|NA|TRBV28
TGTGCCAGCCGTAGGGAGGGAGGGAGTGGCGGCTACACCTTC
CASRREGGSGGYTF
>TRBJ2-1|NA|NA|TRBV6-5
TGTGCCAGCACCCGGGACCCCGGCTACAATGAGCAGTTCTTC
CASTRDPGYNEQFF
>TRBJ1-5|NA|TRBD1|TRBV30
TGTGCCTGGGGTAAGGACAGGGGAGGTCAGCCCCAGCATTTT
CAWGKDRGGQPQHF
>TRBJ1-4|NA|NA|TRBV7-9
TGTGCCAGCAGCTTAAGGGAAGGTCATGAAAAACTGTTTTTT
CASSLREGHEKLFF
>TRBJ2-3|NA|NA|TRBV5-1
TGCGCCAGCAGCTTGGCCGCTGGTCCAGCGGATACGCAGTATTTT
CASSLAAGPADTQYF
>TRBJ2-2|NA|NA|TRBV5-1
TGCGCCAGCAGCAACCAGGCCGCGAACACCGGGGAGCTGTTTTTT
CASSNQAANTGELFF
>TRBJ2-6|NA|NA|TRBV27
TGTGCCAGCCTAAGCTTGGGCGAAGGGGCCAACGTCCTGACTTTC
CASLSLGEGANVLTF